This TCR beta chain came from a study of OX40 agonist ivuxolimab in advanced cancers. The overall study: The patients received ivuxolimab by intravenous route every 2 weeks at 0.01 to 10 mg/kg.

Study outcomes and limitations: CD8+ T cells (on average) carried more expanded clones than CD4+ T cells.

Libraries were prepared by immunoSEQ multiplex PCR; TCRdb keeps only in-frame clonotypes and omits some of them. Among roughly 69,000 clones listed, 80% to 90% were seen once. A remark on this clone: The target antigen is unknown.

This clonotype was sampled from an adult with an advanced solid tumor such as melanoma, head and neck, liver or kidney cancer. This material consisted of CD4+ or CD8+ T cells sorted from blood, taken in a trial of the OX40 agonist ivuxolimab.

As DNA, the CDR3 is TGCGCCAGCAGCCAAGATACAGGGAACACTGAAGCTTTCTTT. It translates to CASSQDTGNTEAFF. V is TRBV4-3 and J is TRBJ1-1; D is possibly TRBD1 (5 bases). Looked up from germline, CDR1 is LGHNA and CDR2 is YSLEER. Trimming took 0 bases from V and 1 from J, leaving 6 bases between them. This CDR3 has 14 residues.